Reported below is one T cell receptor beta chain. Its antigen is still unknown. No per-base quality is available; no much larger clone lies one base away. This sample is drawn from a study of T cells after yellow fever vaccination (dated by TCRdb to about 2019). Looking at the study overall: The SMART-Seq v4 Ultra Low Input RNA kit was used to prepare libraries from fractions with low cell numbers. To track T-cell clones before and after primary and booster YFV17D yellow fever vaccination, bulk TCR alpha and beta repertoires were sequenced longitudinally. Two healthy male donors made up the cohort, one aged 18 to 30 years and the other aged 30 to 40 years. Blood was drawn at multiple timepoints before and after primary and secondary immunization, with bulk PBMC replicates and cell subsets isolated. What the work shows at the level of the full study, not this receptor alone: Compared with the primary T-cell response, the secondary T-cell response was weaker but faster, peaking on day 5 rather than day 15. Most clones expanded after primary vaccination (almost 97% of CD4 and around 89% of CD8) were re-detected after the booster, suggesting that broad memory maintenance occurred. A small share of clonotypes occurred in both CD4 and CD8 compartments, likely arising from convergent recombination. Computational filtering was needed because FACS-sorted repertoires could contain abundant contaminating clonotypes from the bulk population. Only a couple of donors were included in the study, so the extent to which the findings can be generalized is limited.

Reads for this sample came from an Illumina NovaSeq 6000. TCR cDNA was made using 5'RACE template switching, a step that added a universal primer site and unique molecular identifiers. cDNA synthesis was primed from both the TCR alpha and TCR beta constant segments. Library amplification used two PCR steps, and the second PCR step added sample barcodes and sequencing adapters. Sequencing of the libraries was done on either Illumina HiSeq 2500 (2x100 bp) or NovaSeq (2x150 bp). Concerning the study's data processing: MIGEC handled demultiplexing of reads and collapsing into UMI consensus sequences, while MiXCR performed V(D)J alignment. Using edgeR on replicate PBMC samples, clonotypes were called vaccine-responding if FDR was below 0.01 and the log2 fold change was above 5 up to day 15. Each bulk clonotype received a CD4 or CD8 identity based on whether the sequenced CD4 or CD8 repertoire contained that clonotype at higher abundance. TCRdb redid the processing of the public reads, applying fastp at Q25 and MiXCR, and retained in-frame beta chains. Each record represents a unique CDR3 protein, reported with the most common genes and DNA among its rows. The V and J calls and clone size are TCRdb's, not the authors'. A total of some 420,000 distinct CDR3 sequences appear in this sample, 18% of them only once. The top ten constitute 15% to 20% of the sample.

The treatment or condition label of this sample denotes: live attenuated yellow fever vaccine strain. At every blood-draw timepoint, two biological replicates of bulk PBMCs were collected. A standard Ficoll-Paque protocol was used to isolate PBMCs from peripheral blood. TriZol was used to extract RNA from bulk PBMCs, CD4 and CD8 fractions, and dextramer-positive and dextramer-negative fractions. The source was PBMCs, collected before the yellow fever booster vaccination. The receptor was derived from a man between 18 and 29 years old who received the YFV17D yellow fever vaccine.

The CDR3 protein sequence reads: CASSPRDDGYTF. The nucleotide sequence reads TGCGCCAGCAGCCCCCGTGACGATGGCTACACCTTC. The sequence is built from TRBV5-1 and TRBJ1-2, with the D gene not confidently named. Taken from cysteine to phenylalanine, the CDR3 has 12 residues. Kept here is only the CDR3 DNA, which spans 36 bases and is read in frame from base 1. V is clipped by 4 bases and J by 6 bases, and the sequence between their germline boundaries is 10 bases long. The germline V gene specifies SGHRS as CDR1 and YFSETQ as CDR2. With the rest looked up from the reference TRBV5-1 and TRBJ1-2 genes rather than sequenced, the full variable domain is KAGVTQTPRYLIKTRGQQVTLSCSPISGHRSVSWYQQTPGQGLQFLFEYFSETQRNKGNFPGRFSGRQFSNSRSEMNVSTLELGDSALYLCASSPRDDGYTFGSGTRLTVV.